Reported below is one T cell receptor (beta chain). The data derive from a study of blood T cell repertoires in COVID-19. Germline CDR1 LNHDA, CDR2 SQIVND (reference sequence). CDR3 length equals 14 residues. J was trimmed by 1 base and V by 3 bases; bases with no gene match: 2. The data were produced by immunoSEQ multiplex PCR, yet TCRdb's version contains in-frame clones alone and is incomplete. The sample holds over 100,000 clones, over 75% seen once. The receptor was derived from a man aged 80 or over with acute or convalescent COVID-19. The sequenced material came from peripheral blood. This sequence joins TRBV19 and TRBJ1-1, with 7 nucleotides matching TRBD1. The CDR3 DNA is TGTGCCAGTAGTATTGGGACAGAGAACACTGAAGCTTTCTTT. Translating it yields CASSIGTENTEAFF.